The present T cell receptor (beta chain) was sequenced within a study of T cell changes during pregnancy in multiple sclerosis. Some clones are missing from TCRdb's copy, which holds only in-frame ones; the method was immunoSEQ multiplex PCR. The sample contains over 50,000 clones, 87% of which appear only once. CDR1 SGHRS and CDR2 YFSETQ come from the germline V gene. This CDR3 has 15 amino acids. Trimming removed 4 bases at V and 0 bases at J, with 12 bases between. This chain links TRBV5-1 with TRBJ2-3; unclear D gene. The sequence came from a human donor whose cells served as feeder cells for cultures in a pregnancy study. The specimen was peripheral blood from another person, used as feeder cells. Written as DNA, the CDR3 is TGCGCCAGCAGCCCCGACGTAACTAGCACAGATACGCAGTATTTT. It encodes CASSPDVTSTDTQYF.